These 30 T cell receptor beta chains share one sample of origin, sequenced in a study of blood T cells in healthy people across ages. A second PCR of about 6 to 12 cycles used a sample-barcoded 5' primer and a J-beta primer mix. Each CDR3 protein is one row after TCRdb ran MiXCR on the 5' RACE reads. Of some 1.7 million distinct CDR3 sequences listed, approximately 28% were seen once; the top ten hold about 8%. Sequencing was performed on blood. These receptors were taken from a woman under 40 in good health.

The rearrangement links TRBV7-2 to TRBJ1-5, with D maybe TRBD1 (5 bases). Trimming removed 2 bases at V and 6 bases at J, with 14 bases between. The CDR3 covers 15 residues. Germline V gene sequence: CDR1 SGHTA, CDR2 FQGNSA. CDR3 region: CASSLLGGDGQPQHF. The CDR3 nucleotides read TGTGCCAGCAGCTTACTCGGGGGGGATGGTCAGCCCCAGCATTTT.

This clonotype was seen many times. The rearrangement links TRBV7-2 to TRBJ2-5; 9 bases line up with TRBD2. V dropped 4 bases and J dropped 4; count of bases not matched to a gene: 7. Germline CDR1 reads SGHTA; CDR2 reads FQGNSA. The CDR3 totals 15 residues. The CDR3 sequence: CASSSSGITLETQYF. The CDR3 DNA is TGTGCCAGCAGCTCTAGCGGGATAACCCTAGAGACCCAGTACTTC. The whole variable domain, remainder taken from reference TRBV7-2 and TRBJ2-5, is GAGVSQSPSNKVTEKGKDVELRCDPISGHTALYWYRQSLGQGLEFLIYFQGNSAPDKSGLPSDRFSAERTGGSVSTLTIQRTQQEDSAVYLCASSSSGITLETQYFGPGTRLLVL.

This clonotype was seen only a few times. At one end, the junction sequence differs from germline, possibly due to a read error. This chain uses TRBV2 with TRBJ1-1; weak D call: TRBD1 (6 bases). Germline V CDR1 and CDR2: SNHLY, FYNNEI. This CDR3 has 14 residues. In DNA, the CDR3 is TGTGTCAGCAGTCGCCTCGAAGGGGGCACTGAAGCTTTCTTT. Residues: CVSSRLEGGTEAFF.

This clonotype was counted between two and nine times. V usage is TRBV5-1 and J usage is TRBJ2-1, with TRBD2 matching 12 bases. The trim removed 2 bases at V and 6 bases at J, leaving 6 bases unmatched. The CDR3 is made up of 16 amino acids. Germline values: CDR1 SGHRS, CDR2 YFSETQ. DNA of the CDR3: TGCGCCAGCAGCTTAATAATGACTAGCGGGAGCAATGAGCAGTTCTTC. This translates into CASSLIMTSGSNEQFF.

This rearrangement joins TRBV29-1 to TRBJ2-1; D possibly matches TRBD1 or TRBD2 (5 bases each). The germline V gene encodes CDR1 SQVTM and CDR2 ANQGSEA. The CDR3 runs 13 residues. Trimming cost V 3 bases and J 5 bases, with 11 bases left between them. CDR3 region: CSVERGDNNEQFF. The CDR3 DNA reads TGCAGCGTTGAGAGGGGAGACAACAATGAGCAGTTCTTC.

The chain combines TRBV7-2 with TRBJ2-7, with TRBD2 identical over 13 bases. Germline CDR1 reads SGHTA; CDR2 reads FQGNSA. The ends lost 5 bases at V and 10 bases at J; junction bases unmatched: 20. The CDR3 is 18 amino acids. The CDR3 protein is CASSPKYGTSGAQETQYF. In DNA form, the CDR3 reads TGTGCCAGCAGCCCAAAATATGGGACTAGCGGGGCCCAAGAGACTCAGTACTTC.

The V call is TRBV20-1, the J call TRBJ1-2; D is uncertain. Germline CDR1 DFQATT, CDR2 SNEGSKA (reference sequence). The CDR3 covers 13 residues. The CDR3 spells CGRRDPSGYGYTF. CDR3 bases: TGCGGAAGACGAGACCCTTCGGGCTATGGCTACACCTTC.

This chain joins TRBV3-1 and TRBJ1-1; TRBD1 is a possible D gene (5 bases). There are 14 residues in the CDR3. Trimming took 2 bases from V and 3 from J, leaving 10 bases between them. Per the germline V gene, CDR1 is LGHDT and CDR2 is YNNKEL (reference sequence). The CDR3 DNA is TGTGCCAGCAGCCAAAGGGGAATGGACACTGAAGCTTTCTTT. Protein product: CASSQRGMDTEAFF.

This clonotype has just a few counts. V gene TRBV5-5 combines with J gene TRBJ2-1, with 7 bases matching TRBD2. V gave up 0 bases and J gave up 8 bases; unmatched junction bases: 5. Germline V gives CDR1 SGHKS, CDR2 YYEKEE (reference sequence). This CDR3 is 14 amino acids long. CDR3 coding DNA: TGTGCCAGCAGCTTGGGTAGCGGGTTGGATGAGCAGTTCTTC. The encoded protein is CASSLGSGLDEQFF.

The chain carries TRBV6-1 and TRBJ2-2; 12 bases agree with TRBD1. The CDR3 covers 17 residues. With 4 bases clipped from V and 2 bases from J, the junction kept 5 bases outside the gene matches. CDR1 is MNHNS and CDR2 is SASEGT in the germline V gene. The CDR3 DNA reads TGTGCCAGCAGTGGCTCCGGGACAGGGGGCAACACCGGGGAGCTGTTTTTT. Amino acids: CASSGSGTGGNTGELFF.

This clonotype showed up just a few times. This chain uses TRBV7-9 with TRBJ2-7; TRBD2 might be the D (6 bases). Trimming removed 6 bases from V and 7 bases from J, with 16 bases in between. The CDR3 length is 13 residues. CDR1 SEHNR and CDR2 FQNEAQ come from the germline V gene (reference sequence). The CDR3 DNA sequence: TGTGCCAGCAGGTTGACGGAGGGTGGGGAGCAGTACTTC. The encoded protein is CASRLTEGGEQYF.

CDR3 in DNA: TGCGCCAGCAGCCATGGGGGGACTAGCGGGACCTCCTACAATGAGCAGTTCTTC. This codes for CASSHGGTSGTSYNEQFF. The chain links TRBV5-1 to TRBJ2-1; 13 bases are shared with TRBD2. CDR3 length equals 18 residues. The germline gives CDR1 SGHRS, CDR2 YFSETQ. V lost 4 bases to trimming and J lost 0 bases; unmatched junction nucleotides: 7. The full variable domain, rest sourced from reference TRBV5-1 and TRBJ2-1, is KAGVTQTPRYLIKTRGQQVTLSCSPISGHRSVSWYQQTPGQGLQFLFEYFSETQRNKGNFPGRFSGRQFSNSRSEMNVSTLELGDSALYLCASSHGGTSGTSYNEQFFGPGTRLTVL.

This rearrangement joins TRBV3-1 to TRBJ2-7; 8 positions agree with TRBD1. This CDR3 has 13 residues. CDR1 LGHDT and CDR2 YNNKEL come from the germline V gene (reference sequence). The V and J ends lost 8 bases and 5 bases, in that order; junction bases with no gene match: 8. DNA for the CDR3: TGTGCCAGCGATTTCCAGGGGGCCAACGAGCAGTACTTC. It yields the protein CASDFQGANEQYF.

The chain has TRBV5-1 and TRBJ2-4; D remains unclear. The DNA matches TRBJ2-7 better at its end, which makes the J call doubtful. The CDR3 runs to 17 residues. In germline, CDR1 is SGHRS, CDR2 YFSETQ. DNA for the CDR3: TGCGCCAGCAGCTCGATTACCTTTAAGGCCGTCCCTGGCGAGCAGTACTTC. Encoded protein: CASSSITFKAVPGEQYF.

This clonotype was observed a handful of times. The chain combines TRBV6-2 or TRBV6-3 with TRBJ2-1; unclear D gene. In germline, CDR1 is MNHEY, CDR2 SVGEGT. This CDR3 has 13 amino acids. V lost 8 bases to trimming and J lost 8 bases, with 16 bases between them. The CDR3 protein is CASAPAWSDEQFF. Here the CDR3 DNA reads TGTGCCAGCGCCCCGGCGTGGAGCGATGAGCAGTTCTTC.

The chain is built from TRBV12-3 or TRBV12-4 and TRBJ1-5; 8 positions agree with TRBD1. Trimming at V came to 5 bases and at J to 1 base, leaving 10 bases not matched to a gene. The CDR3 length is 17 residues. The CDR3 loop is CASSHDRGMNSNQPQHF. The CDR3 nucleotides read TGTGCCAGCAGTCATGACAGGGGCATGAACAGCAATCAGCCCCAGCATTTT.

The J gene is TRBJ2-5, the V gene TRBV5-1; 8 nucleotides match TRBD2. The germline V gene encodes CDR1 SGHRS and CDR2 YFSETQ. Losses at the gene ends were 4 bases for V and 5 bases for J; bases not matched to a gene: 19. This CDR3 is built from 18 residues. CDR3 sequence reads: CASSPPGIRGGLWETQYF. For the CDR3, the DNA is TGCGCCAGCAGCCCTCCCGGGATCCGGGGGGGCCTTTGGGAGACCCAGTACTTC. Complete variable domain (other parts from reference TRBV5-1 and TRBJ2-5): KAGVTQTPRYLIKTRGQQVTLSCSPISGHRSVSWYQQTPGQGLQFLFEYFSETQRNKGNFPGRFSGRQFSNSRSEMNVSTLELGDSALYLCASSPPGIRGGLWETQYFGPGTRLLVL.

This clonotype was counted a few times. The V and J genes are TRBV20-1 and TRBJ1-4, with TRBD1 identical over 8 bases. The germline gives CDR1 DFQATT, CDR2 SNEGSKA (reference sequence). This CDR3 contains 14 residues. V lost 1 base to trimming and J lost 5 bases; unmatched junction nucleotides: 3. The CDR3 sequence: CSARGTGPNEKLFF. CDR3 in DNA: TGCAGTGCTAGAGGGACAGGGCCAAATGAAAAACTGTTTTTT.

Points on this clonotype: A junction boundary mismatches the germline segment, possibly from a read error. This rearrangement joins TRBV12-3 or TRBV12-4 to TRBJ2-3; D remains unclear. This CDR3 comprises 13 residues. In DNA form, the CDR3 reads TGTGCCAGCATGCAGATAAGCACAGATGCGCAGTATTTT. Protein sequence: CASMQISTDAQYF.

CDR3 protein: CASSLPASGGFHEQYF. For the CDR3, the DNA is TGTGCCAGCTCGCTACCTGCCAGCGGGGGGTTCCACGAGCAGTACTTC. The chain is built from TRBV18 and TRBJ2-7; TRBD2 aligns across 9 bases. The CDR3 has 16 amino acids. The V gene's germline CDR1 is KGHSH and CDR2 LQKENI. V shed 6 bases, J shed 5 bases, and the junction held 14 bases outside the gene matches.

This clonotype was counted many times. V and J are TRBV12-3 or TRBV12-4 and TRBJ2-3; D tentatively reads TRBD1 or TRBD2 (5 bases each). The CDR3 covers 14 residues. With 2 bases removed from V and 12 bases from J, the gap between germline ends came to 18 bases. The chain's CDR3 is CASSLRDATDTQYF. The DNA of the CDR3 is TGTGCCAGCAGTTTAAGGGACGCCACAGACACTCAGTATTTT.

As for this clonotype: A much larger clone differs by one base, so this may be a read error. This rearrangement joins TRBV10-3 to TRBJ1-4; 7 nucleotides match TRBD1. Per germline, CDR1 ENHRY and CDR2 SYGVKD. This CDR3 has 15 amino acids. V lost 10 bases, J lost 6 bases, and 14 bases stayed unmatched. The CDR3 DNA is TGTGCCACAGCCTACAGGGGAGGGAATTATGAAAAACTGTTTTTT. As protein: CATAYRGGNYEKLFF.

The chain carries TRBV3-1 and TRBJ2-1; D uncertain. V lost 4 bases and J lost 10, with 11 bases in between. The CDR3 is made up of 12 amino acids. Germline loops: CDR1 LGHDT, CDR2 YNNKEL (reference sequence). As DNA, the CDR3 is TGTGCCAGCAGCCGGACGGAGAGAGAGCAGTTCTTC. Residues: CASSRTEREQFF.

The chain employs TRBV7-2 and TRBJ2-7; 11 nucleotides match TRBD2. The CDR3 has 19 amino acids. V shed 5 bases and J 2 bases; nucleotides not matched to a gene: 17. CDR1 and CDR2 (germline): SGHTA, FQGNSA. The CDR3 spells CASSPGGRTSGRRTYEQYF. The CDR3 DNA is TGTGCCAGCAGCCCAGGGGGTCGGACTAGCGGGCGACGAACCTACGAGCAGTACTTC.

This clonotype was seen repeatedly, ten times or more. The gene calls are TRBV28 and TRBJ2-5, with D unclear. Between the trimmed V and J ends, which lost 3 bases and 5 bases, there was a span of 7 bases. The CDR3 length is 12 residues. Germline lookup yields CDR1 MDHEN and CDR2 SYDVKM. The CDR3 reads CASSFEVETQYF. CDR3 nucleotides: TGTGCCAGCAGTTTTGAGGTCGAGACCCAGTACTTC.

This clonotype occurred a few times. This chain links TRBV4-1 with TRBJ2-3, with no clear D. The CDR3 extends over 14 amino acids. Germline V gene sequence: CDR1 MGHRA, CDR2 YSYEKL. V dropped 4 bases and J dropped 4 bases, with 12 bases sitting between them. The CDR3 DNA follows: TGCGCCAGCAGCCGTGACCCGGCGGCAGATACGCAGTATTTT. Translated, it gives CASSRDPAADTQYF.

This clonotype was counted many times. V gene TRBV5-1 combines with J gene TRBJ2-7, with 11 bases identical to TRBD1. V was clipped by 5 bases and J by 5 bases; unmatched bases: 6. Germline V lookup: CDR1 SGHRS, CDR2 YFSETQ. The CDR3 contains 14 residues. CDR3 residues: CASSGGTGGDEQYF. The CDR3 bases are TGCGCCAGCAGTGGGGGGACAGGGGGAGACGAGCAGTACTTC.

This clonotype was detected only a few times. The chain employs TRBV7-2 and TRBJ1-2; 10 nucleotides line up with TRBD1. Germline V gene lookup returns CDR1 SGHTA and CDR2 FQGNSA. The CDR3 runs 13 residues. The V and J ends lost 5 bases and 10 bases, in that order; junction bases with no gene match: 7. Here the CDR3 reads CASSPQGQGDYTF. DNA of the CDR3: TGTGCCAGCAGCCCGCAAGGACAGGGGGACTACACCTTC.

The chain is built from TRBV4-2 and TRBJ1-5, with D tentatively TRBD1 (6 bases). V was pared by 1 base and J by 5 bases, with 12 bases between. The CDR3 totals 15 residues. Germline lookup yields CDR1 LGHNA and CDR2 YNFKEQ. In DNA form, the CDR3 reads TGTGCCAGCAGCCAAGCAGCAGGGGTCCATCAGCCCCAGCATTTT. Translating it yields CASSQAAGVHQPQHF.

This clonotype has more than one count but fewer than ten. V is TRBV12-3 or TRBV12-4 and J is TRBJ1-6; perhaps TRBD1 as D (5 bases). Trimming left V 6 bases short and J 7 bases short, with 19 bases between. There are 16 residues in the CDR3. CDR3: CASRRGVGETNSPLHF. CDR3 bases: TGTGCCAGCAGGCGCGGTGTGGGGGAAACAAATTCACCCCTCCACTTT.